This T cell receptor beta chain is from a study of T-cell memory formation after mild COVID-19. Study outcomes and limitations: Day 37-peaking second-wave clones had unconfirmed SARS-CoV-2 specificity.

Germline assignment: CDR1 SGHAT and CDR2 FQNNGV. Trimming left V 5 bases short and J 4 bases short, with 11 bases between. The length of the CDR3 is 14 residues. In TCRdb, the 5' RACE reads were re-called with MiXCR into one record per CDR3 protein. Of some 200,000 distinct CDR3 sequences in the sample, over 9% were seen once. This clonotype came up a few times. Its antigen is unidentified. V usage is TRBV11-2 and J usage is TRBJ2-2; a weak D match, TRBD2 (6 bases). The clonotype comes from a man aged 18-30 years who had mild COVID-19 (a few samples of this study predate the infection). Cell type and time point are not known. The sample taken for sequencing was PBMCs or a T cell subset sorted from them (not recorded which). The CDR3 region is CASSGGIGTGELFF. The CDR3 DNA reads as TGTGCCAGCAGCGGGGGGATCGGCACCGGGGAGCTGTTTTTT.